This T cell receptor (beta chain) comes out of a study of blood T cells in healthy people across ages (dated by TCRdb to the mid-2010s). Notes on the research overall: In model experiments, roughly one uniquely barcoded TCR beta cDNA molecule per two T cells was captured by template switching. Using deep sequencing normalized with unique cDNA molecular identifiers, the study measured how TCR beta repertoire diversity changes with age. Two additional independent replicas of 1 million unique cDNA reads from the same blood draw were analyzed for two donors (one aged 18 to 29 and one aged 80 or older). Four age groups were formed from the donors: young (average about 17 years), middle-aged (just under 40), aged (about 62) and long-lived (roughly 88). To avoid experimental bias, donors of different ages were spread randomly across the sequencing lanes. Broad study findings and their caveats: Because donor CMV infection status was unknown, age-related changes in expanded clonotypes were potentially confounded. Conclusive comparison of naive and antigen-experienced compartments was prevented by the profiling of bulk unsorted PBMCs. Estimates of total diversity based on one million sequenced T cells were considered lower bounds and underestimates. Compared with the aged group, more naive CD4+ T cells, fewer expanded clones and increased TCR diversity were shown by the long-lived group, suggesting age selection. Observed TCR beta diversity correlated strongly with the percentage of naive T cells measured by flow cytometry. As age increased, observed TCR beta diversity per million T cells dropped in a roughly linear way, and a significant reduction was already evident by age about 40.

The CDR3 runs 13 amino acids, cysteine and phenylalanine included. Only the CDR3 part of the read is kept: 39 bases, read in frame from the first base. For CDR1 and CDR2, the germline V gene lists SGDLS and YYNGEE. Donors were a few dozen systemically healthy Caucasian individuals from Russia aged roughly 6 to 90 years. Around 9.7 milliliters of peripheral blood were collected from each donor into EDTA-treated Vacutainer tubes. Ficoll-Paque density-gradient centrifugation was used to isolate PBMCs, with at least 7 million per sample. Trizol reagent was used to extract total RNA from PBMCs, with at least 6 micrograms per sample. For every donor, flow cytometry on a PBMC aliquot measured the percentage of naive CD45RAhigh/CD27high T cells. Libraries were built with 5' RACE. The sequencer listed for this sample is Illumina HiSeq 2500. The second PCR ran for roughly 7 to 11 cycles and used a J-beta primer mix along with a sample-barcoded 5' primer. A template-switch 5' adaptor carrying 12 random nucleotides introduced a unique molecular identifier onto each TCR beta cDNA molecule. Each sample yielded at least 2.5 million CDR3-containing paired-end reads. The Mint cDNA synthesis kit, primed by a TRBC-specific oligonucleotide, was used to synthesize first-strand cDNA from all RNA. Following uracil-DNA glycosylase treatment, a first 18-cycle PCR with universal primers M1SS and BC2_uni_R was performed on all cDNA. Processing in the source paper ran as follows. Each sample was normalized by randomly selecting 1 million high-quality reads, each carrying a distinct molecular identifier. Reads sharing molecular identifiers were discarded rather than binned into consensus sequences. MiTCR, run with a Q25 quality threshold and the strictest error-elimination algorithm, handled CDR3 identification, clonotype clustering and error correction. A nonparametric unseen species model with Euler transformation was used to estimate a lower bound on total TCR beta diversity. TCRdb handled the public reads itself, with Q25 trimming in fastp and clone calling in MiXCR, and kept productive beta chains. Every distinct CDR3 protein forms one entry, paired with its most common genes and DNA. The V and J calls, along with clone size, are taken from TCRdb and not from the paper's own processing. The sample table shows approximately 850,000 distinct CDR3 sequences, and 55% to 75% are seen once. The ten biggest clones cover approximately 20% of the sample.

In the case of this clonotype: The antigen it recognizes is unknown. Base quality data are lacking; no much larger clone is found one base away.

The chain is assembled from TRBV9 and TRBJ2-1; no D gene is confidently identified. The J call is in doubt because the DNA end fits TRBJ2-7 better. Source material: blood. The source of this sequence is a man aged 25-45 years in good health. The CDR3 protein: CASSVGLTGEQYF. The nucleotide sequence is given as TGTGCCAGCAGCGTAGGGCTCACCGGGGAGCAGTACTTC.